This is a list of T cell receptor beta chains from one sample in a study of OX40 agonist ivuxolimab in advanced cancers. Sequencing was performed with immunoSEQ multiplex PCR; in TCRdb, only in-frame clones are kept and a portion is missing. The sample includes tens of thousands of clones, 91% of them seen just once. Sequencing was performed on CD4+ or CD8+ T cells sorted from blood, taken in a trial of the OX40 agonist ivuxolimab. These receptor sequences come from an adult with an advanced solid tumor such as melanoma, head and neck, liver or kidney cancer. Both conserved end residues are part of each CDR3. D genes are given only for firm matches. The size field is filled for only some rows; it gives once, few, many or a size class.

j_call,clone_size,v_call,d_call,cdr3_nt,cdr3_aa
TRBJ2-3,.,TRBV5-1,TRBD2,TGCGCCAGCAGCTCGGGGGGTCACACAGATACGCAGTATTTT,CASSSGGHTDTQYF
TRBJ1-2,.,TRBV19,.,TGTGCCACCTCCCCGGGACGGACAAACTATGGCTACACCTTC,CATSPGRTNYGYTF
TRBJ1-2,few,TRBV5-6,TRBD1,TGTGCCAGCAGCTTTAAGACAGGGGTACGCTACACCTTC,CASSFKTGVRYTF
TRBJ2-1,.,TRBV11-3,TRBD2,TGTGCCAGCAGCTTAGAGCTAGCGGGAGTACAGTTCTTC,CASSLELAGVQFF
TRBJ2-3,.,TRBV5-1,.,TGCGCCAGCAGGACGGGGACACAGACAGATACGCAGTATTTT,CASRTGTQTDTQYF
TRBJ2-2,.,TRBV29-1,.,TGCAGCGTTGAAGATCGGGGTTGGGCTCAAACGAACACCGGGGAGCTGTTTTTT,CSVEDRGWAQTNTGELFF
TRBJ2-1,.,TRBV7-3,TRBD2,TGTGCCAGCAGTTTACTAGCGGGACCGCAGTTCTTC,CASSLLAGPQFF
TRBJ2-1,.,TRBV7-2,.,TGTGCCAGCAGCTTAGACTTCGGGGGCAATGAGCAGTTCTTC,CASSLDFGGNEQFF
TRBJ2-5,.,TRBV5-1,.,TGCGCCAGCAGCTTGGGTATTACAGGGAGGGAGACCCAGTACTTC,CASSLGITGRETQYF
TRBJ2-3,.,TRBV5-1,.,TGCGCCAGCAGCTTGGAGGCCAGCGGGTTATCCACAGATACGCAGTATTTT,CASSLEASGLSTDTQYF
TRBJ2-2,.,TRBV18,.,TGTGCCAGCTCACCACGGGGCTTAGCCCGCCCCGGGGAGCTGTTTTTT,CASSPRGLARPGELFF
TRBJ2-2,.,TRBV28,.,TGTGCCAGCAGTTTAGGGTCGAACACCGGGGAGCTGTTTTTT,CASSLGSNTGELFF
TRBJ1-4,.,TRBV18,.,TGTGCCAGCTCACCAAACAGGGATCGGGCAAAACTGTTTTTT,CASSPNRDRAKLFF
TRBJ2-7,.,TRBV30,TRBD1,TGTGCCTGGACAAAGGGACAGTACTGGCAGTACTTC,CAWTKGQYWQYF
TRBJ2-7,.,TRBV7-7,TRBD2,TGTGCTAGCAGCCTCTCGACTAGCGGGGGCGAGCAGTACTTC,CASSLSTSGGEQYF
TRBJ2-7,.,TRBV5-1,TRBD2,TGCGCCAGCCAGGGGACTAGCGGATCCTACGAGCAGTACTTC,CASQGTSGSYEQYF
TRBJ2-1,.,TRBV4-1,TRBD2,TGCGCCAGCAGCCGCGGGACTAGATTAAACAATGAGCAGTTCTTC,CASSRGTRLNNEQFF
TRBJ2-1,.,TRBV21-1,.,TGTGCCATCGGACAGGGCCACTACAATGAGCAGTTCTTC,CAIGQGHYNEQFF
TRBJ2-7,.,TRBV7-2,.,TGTGCCAGCAGCTCCCGACTGGGTCTGGAGCAGTACTTC,CASSSRLGLEQYF
TRBJ1-1,.,TRBV7-8,TRBD1,TGTGCCAGCAGCACTTACAGGGGGCAAGGTACTGAAGCTTTCTTT,CASSTYRGQGTEAFF
TRBJ2-1,.,TRBV18,TRBD2,TGTGCCAGCTCACTTGGGACTAGCGGGAGTAATGAGCAGTTCTTC,CASSLGTSGSNEQFF
TRBJ2-2,.,TRBV7-8,TRBD2,TGTGCCAGCAGCACCCTAGCGGGAAACACCGGGGAGCTGTTTTTT,CASSTLAGNTGELFF
TRBJ2-7,.,TRBV5-1,TRBD2,TGCGCCAGCAGCTTGGGACTAGCTGTCTACGAGCAGTACTTC,CASSLGLAVYEQYF
TRBJ2-5,.,TRBV7-9,.,TGTGCCAGCAGCGACCGGGTCTTGGAGACCCAGTACTTC,CASSDRVLETQYF
TRBJ2-1,few,TRBV6-1,TRBD2,TGTGCCAGCAGCGGCGGTGGTAGCGGGATGGGTGAGCAGTTCTTC,CASSGGGSGMGEQFF
TRBJ2-2,.,TRBV27,.,TGTGCCAGCAGCCTAAGTGGGCTAGCCAACACCGGGGAGCTGTTTTTT,CASSLSGLANTGELFF
TRBJ1-1,few,TRBV19,.,TGTGCCAGTAGTATAACGGGGGCGAACACTGAAGCTTTCTTT,CASSITGANTEAFF
TRBJ2-2,once,TRBV21-1,.,TGTGCCAGCAGCACCCGAAGCACATTTAGGGCCGGGGAGCTGTTTTTT,CASSTRSTFRAGELFF
TRBJ2-3,.,TRBV7-3,.,TGTGCCAGCAGCTTAAACACACGCACAGATACGCAGTATTTT,CASSLNTRTDTQYF
TRBJ2-7,.,TRBV29-1,TRBD2,TGCAGCGTTGCCGCCGGGACTAGCGGGGGTACCTACGAGCAGTACTTC,CSVAAGTSGGTYEQYF
TRBJ1-1,.,TRBV7-9,.,TGTGCCAGCAGCTTAGGGGGAGTTGTTATTGAAGCTTTCTTT,CASSLGGVVIEAFF
TRBJ2-1,.,TRBV9,.,TGTGCCAGCAGCGTAGATTGGACGGGCAACTCCTACAATGAGCAGTTCTTC,CASSVDWTGNSYNEQFF
TRBJ2-4,.,TRBV18,.,TGTGCCAGCTCACCATATAGCGGAAGAGCCAACAAAAACATTCAGTACTTC,CASSPYSGRANKNIQYF
TRBJ1-1,.,TRBV14,.,TGTGCCAGCAGCGAGCAGGGTCCCACTGAAGCTTTCTTT,CASSEQGPTEAFF
TRBJ1-5,.,TRBV9,.,TGTGCCAGCAGCCTTTCCGACGGGTTCGGTCAGCCCCAGCATTTT,CASSLSDGFGQPQHF
TRBJ2-3,once,TRBV29-1,.,TGCAGCGTGGGTCGTGGAGGGTTTAGAGAAGATACGCAGTATTTT,CSVGRGGFREDTQYF
TRBJ2-3,.,TRBV9,TRBD2,TGTGCCAGCAGCGTAGGGGCTGGCGGGAGTGCCGATACGCAGTATTTT,CASSVGAGGSADTQYF
TRBJ1-4,once,TRBV5-1,.,TGCGCCAGCAGCTTGGCCCTGGGGCGTGGGGCTGAAAAACTGTTTTTT,CASSLALGRGAEKLFF
TRBJ1-3,.,TRBV2,.,TGTGCCAGCAGTAATGGGATCTCTGGAAACACCATATATTTT,CASSNGISGNTIYF
TRBJ2-7,.,TRBV4-1,.,TGCGCCAGCAGCCCTCAAACCCGCCTCTACGAGCAGTACTTC,CASSPQTRLYEQYF
TRBJ2-7,.,TRBV30,TRBD2,TGTGCCTGGACGGGACTAGCGCAGAATCGGGGTGGCTACGAGCAGTACTTC,CAWTGLAQNRGGYEQYF
TRBJ2-3,.,TRBV19,TRBD2,TGTGCCAGTAGTTCCGGGACTAGCGCCCTATCTAGCACAGATACGCAGTATTTT,CASSSGTSALSSTDTQYF
TRBJ2-1,once,TRBV9,TRBD2,TGTGCCAGCAGCGTAGCGGGCAGCGGGAGTCGTGAGCAGTTCTTC,CASSVAGSGSREQFF
TRBJ2-1,.,TRBV10-3,.,TGTGCCATCAGTCCAGCCTCCTGGCGGGACAATGAGCAGTTCTTC,CAISPASWRDNEQFF
TRBJ2-7,.,TRBV18,.,TGTGCCAGCTCACCTCCGGCTTCTTCTCCCGCCTTC,CASSPPASSPAF
TRBJ1-1,.,TRBV5-5,TRBD1,TGTGCCAGCAGCTCTCGGACAGGGATGAGCACTGAAGCTTTCTTT,CASSSRTGMSTEAFF
TRBJ2-1,once,TRBV5-4,TRBD1,TGTGCCAGCAGCTCCGGGACAGGCCACAATGAGCAGTTCTTC,CASSSGTGHNEQFF
TRBJ1-2,.,TRBV28,.,TGTGCCAGCCGGGGTCCCCACTTCTATGGCTACACCTTC,CASRGPHFYGYTF
TRBJ2-2,.,TRBV25-1,.,TGTGCCAGCAGTGACAAGGGGTACACCGGGGAGCTGTTTTTT,CASSDKGYTGELFF
TRBJ1-3,.,TRBV29-1,.,TGCAGCGTTGAAGATATCCCAGGGGTAGGAAACACCATATATTTT,CSVEDIPGVGNTIYF
TRBJ2-1,.,TRBV18,TRBD2,TGTGCCAGCTCGAGACTAGCGGGTGACAATGAGCAGTTCTTC,CASSRLAGDNEQFF
TRBJ1-5,.,TRBV28,TRBD1,TGTGCTAGCAGTCTAGATAACAGGGGGATGAGCAATCAGCCCCAGCATTTT,CASSLDNRGMSNQPQHF
TRBJ1-6,.,TRBV28,TRBD1,TGTGCCAGCAGCCGGGACAGGGTAGGGAATTCACCCCTCCACTTT,CASSRDRVGNSPLHF
TRBJ2-1,.,TRBV27,.,TGTGCCAGCAGACCCAGAGTTAGCGTTAATGAGCAGTTCTTC,CASRPRVSVNEQFF
TRBJ1-1,.,TRBV2,TRBD1,TGTGCCAGCAGTCTGGACAGGGAGTACACTGAAGCTTTCTTT,CASSLDREYTEAFF
TRBJ2-3,.,TRBV5-1,.,TGCGCCAGCAGCTTGGGGTTCGTACCAGATACGCAGTATTTT,CASSLGFVPDTQYF
TRBJ2-5,.,TRBV28,.,TGTGCCAGCAGTAGGCCCGGGAAGACCCAGTACTTC,CASSRPGKTQYF
TRBJ1-3,once,TRBV25-1,TRBD1,TGTGCCAGCAGTTTTGGACAGGCCGGAACCATATATTTT,CASSFGQAGTIYF
TRBJ2-1,.,TRBV28,.,TGTGCCAGCCGCATCGGGGGAGAAGAAGACAAGCAGTTCTTC,CASRIGGEEDKQFF
TRBJ2-5,.,TRBV6-1,.,TGTGCCAGCAGTGAATTAGAAGGGGCGACCCAGTACTTC,CASSELEGATQYF